One sample yielded the 10 T cell receptor beta chains listed below, sequenced in a study of blood T cell repertoires in COVID-19. Here immunoSEQ multiplex PCR was the method, and the copy in TCRdb shows in-frame clones only, minus some. This sample has more than 300,000 clones, with 88% found just once. Material for sequencing was peripheral blood. The receptors come from a woman aged 70 to 79 with COVID-19, enrolled during active disease.

This chain links TRBV7-2 with TRBJ2-3, with TRBD2 matching over 7 bases. The ends lost 5 bases at V and 1 base at J; junction bases unmatched: 15. The CDR3 runs 18 residues. Germline V gene lookup returns CDR1 SGHTA and CDR2 FQGNSA. DNA of the CDR3: TGTGCCAGCAGCACGAGGAGTGGTCGCGGGGGACGCACAGATACGCAGTATTTT. Translated: CASSTRSGRGGRTDTQYF.

This chain links TRBV3-1 (or the pseudogene TRBV3-2) with TRBJ2-1; 8 nucleotides match TRBD2. The CDR3 runs 16 residues. With V trimmed by 4 bases and J by 0 bases, 5 bases remained unmatched. Per germline, CDR1 LGHDT and CDR2 YNNKEL (reference sequence). In nucleotides, the CDR3 is TGTGCCAGCAGCCGGGATAGCGGGGACTCCTACAATGAGCAGTTCTTC. It codes for CASSRDSGDSYNEQFF.

The genes are TRBV29-1 and TRBJ1-1, with D perhaps matching TRBD1 (6 bases). The CDR3 consists of 12 residues. Germline CDR1 is SQVTM and CDR2 is ANQGSEA. V lost 1 base and J 8 bases, leaving 11 bases between the germline ends. The CDR3 bases are TGCAGCGTTGAAGTTCAGCAGGGGGAAGCTTTCTTT. It codes for CSVEVQQGEAFF.

V is TRBV28 and J is TRBJ1-5, with TRBD1 as a possible D gene (6 bases). V was clipped by 2 bases and J by 11 bases, with 16 bases between them. The CDR3 consists of 14 residues. Germline loops: CDR1 MDHEN, CDR2 SYDVKM. CDR3 sequence (DNA): TGTGCCAGCAGTTTAGGACAGATGAGATCAGCCCAGCATTTT. This codes for CASSLGQMRSAQHF.

The rearrangement links TRBV12-3 or TRBV12-4 to TRBJ1-1; no clear D gene. This CDR3 has 13 residues. V lost 2 bases to trimming and J lost 1 base, with 5 bases between them. The CDR3 region is CASSLLQNTEAFF. As DNA, the CDR3 is TGTGCCAGCAGTTTATTACAGAACACTGAAGCTTTCTTT.

The rearrangement links TRBV7-8 to TRBJ1-2; 9 nucleotides align to TRBD1. The V segment lost 2 bases and the J segment 8 bases; nucleotides outside the gene matches: 3. The CDR3 extends over 13 amino acids. Germline V gene data show CDR1 as SGHVS and CDR2 as FQNEAQ. The CDR3: CASSLPGQGGYTF. DNA of the CDR3: TGTGCCAGCAGCTTACCGGGACAGGGAGGCTACACCTTC.

The V gene is TRBV21-1, the J gene TRBJ2-6; the table's TRBD1 call for D was not verified on the DNA. TRBV21-1 is reported as a pseudogene. The CDR3 covers 17 residues. CDR3 protein: CASSKDRAASGANVLTF. CDR3 nucleotides: TGTGCCAGCAGCAAGGACAGGGCGGCCTCTGGGGCCAACGTCCTGACTTTC.

The CDR3 loop is CASSPGILDTEAFF. CDR3 bases: TGCGCCAGCAGCCCAGGGATCCTGGACACTGAAGCTTTCTTT. The V gene is TRBV5-1, the J gene TRBJ1-1; D may be TRBD1 (5 bases). The V and J ends lost 4 bases and 3 bases respectively, with 13 bases between them. In germline, CDR1 is SGHRS, CDR2 YFSETQ. The CDR3 is 14 amino acids.

The chain carries TRBV9 and TRBJ1-1, with TRBD1 as a possible D gene (5 bases). The CDR3 totals 15 residues. Trimming cost V 3 bases and J 4 bases, with 16 bases left between them. The germline V gene has CDR1 SGDLS and CDR2 YYNGEE. The DNA of the CDR3 is TGTGCCAGCAGCGAGCTTCCTGGCGGGGCCACTGAAGCTTTCTTT. Translation gives CASSELPGGATEAFF.

The rearrangement uses TRBV5-1 and TRBJ2-7; TRBD1 matches 10 bases. The CDR3 is made up of 14 amino acids. CDR1 is SGHRS, CDR2 YFSETQ, per germline. V lost 3 bases and J lost 3; bases outside the gene matches: 3. The CDR3 nucleotides read TGCGCCAGCAGCTACGGGACAGGGGTCTACGAGCAGTACTTC. Residues: CASSYGTGVYEQYF.